The 13 T cell receptor beta chains below were found in one sample sequenced in a study of monozygotic twins with inflammatory bowel disease. TCRdb re-analyzed the 5' RACE reads; it lists each CDR3 protein once, without DNA. In total, the table holds nearly 45,000 distinct CDR3 sequences. The source material was blood. These receptors all come from a human donor with ulcerative colitis or Crohn's disease, or a healthy co-twin of an affected twin (not recorded which).

The rearrangement links TRBV3-1 to TRBJ1-6; as DNA is missing, the TRBD1 call by TCRdb cannot be tested. CDR1 and CDR2 from the germline V gene are LGHDT and YNNKEL (reference sequence). The CDR3 has 12 amino acids. CDR3 in amino acids: CASTSGESPLHF.

The chain carries TRBV20-1 and TRBJ2-7; no DNA is available, so the TRBD1 call from TCRdb remains unchecked. Germline CDR1 DFQATT, CDR2 SNEGSKA (reference sequence). The CDR3 extends over 15 amino acids. This CDR3 is CSASIIDRASYEQYF.

CDR3: CASSLTGQLGGELFF. The chain uses TRBV28 and TRBJ2-2; TCRdb's D gene call, TRBD1, goes unchecked for lack of DNA. Germline values: CDR1 MDHEN, CDR2 SYDVKM. This CDR3 has 15 amino acids. Combining the CDR3 with reference TRBV28 and TRBJ2-2 gives the whole variable domain DVKVTQSSRYLVKRTGEKVFLECVQDMDHENMFWYRQDPGLGLRLIYFSYDVKMKEKGDIPEGYSVSREKKERFSLILESASTNQTSMYLCASSLTGQLGGELFFGEGSRLTVL.

The chain carries TRBV7-2 and TRBJ2-2. From germline, CDR1 is SGHTA and CDR2 FQGNSA. The CDR3 contains 14 residues. The CDR3 spells CASSLGADWGELFF.

The genes are TRBV20-1 and TRBJ2-5; TCRdb designates TRBD2, a call that cannot be tested without DNA. Per the germline V gene, CDR1 is DFQATT and CDR2 is SNEGSKA (reference sequence). The CDR3 covers 16 residues. CDR3: CSASSWTSGGAKTQYF.

This clonotype counts as medium-sized (0.01 to 0.1%) by frequency. The chain is built from TRBV3-1 and TRBJ1-2. The CDR3 is 11 residues long. Germline assignment: CDR1 LGHDT and CDR2 YNNKEL (reference sequence). CDR3 amino acids: CASSRARWWTF.

The chain links TRBV5-1 to TRBJ2-2; TCRdb reports TRBD1, a call that lacks DNA to check it against. Germline V gives CDR1 SGHRS, CDR2 YFSETQ. This CDR3 spans 16 amino acids. The CDR3 region is CATGEGGDGGRGELFF. The whole variable domain, remainder taken from reference TRBV5-1 and TRBJ2-2, is KAGVTQTPRYLIKTRGQQVTLSCSPISGHRSVSWYQQTPGQGLQFLFEYFSETQRNKGNFPGRFSGRQFSNSRSEMNVSTLELGDSALYLCATGEGGDGGRGELFFGEGSRLTVL.

The V and J genes are TRBV7-2 and TRBJ2-3; TCRdb reports TRBD1, a call that lacks DNA to check it against. Germline CDR1 is SGHTA and CDR2 is FQGNSA. The CDR3 extends over 14 amino acids. CDR3 loop: CASSLGGAADTQYF.

The chain is built from TRBV5-1 and TRBJ2-2; with no DNA, the TCRdb D assignment of TRBD1 cannot be verified. The germline CDR1 and CDR2 sequences are SGHRS and YFSETQ. The CDR3 extends over 15 amino acids. CDR3 in amino acids: CASSVTGTKTGELFF.

The rearrangement uses TRBV7-9 and TRBJ1-5; the TRBD1 assignment by TCRdb is unverifiable without DNA. Germline values: CDR1 SEHNR, CDR2 FQNEAQ (reference sequence). CDR3 length: 15 residues. The CDR3 loop reads CASSPNGGAGQPQHF.

The chain combines TRBV14 with TRBJ1-1; the TCRdb call, TRBD1, lacks DNA for checking. The CDR3 extends over 13 amino acids. Germline V CDR1 and CDR2: SGHDN, FVKESK. The CDR3 loop is CASSQAGAGRTFF.

V and J are TRBV7-9 and TRBJ1-1. The CDR3 length is 16 residues. Germline-derived CDR1 and CDR2 are SEHNR and FQNEAQ (reference sequence). The CDR3 spells CASSLTISTMNTEAFF.

The chain links TRBV20-1 to TRBJ2-2. The CDR3 is 12 amino acids. Germline V gene lookup returns CDR1 DFQATT and CDR2 SNEGSKA (reference sequence). CDR3 sequence reads: CSALRSTGELFF.